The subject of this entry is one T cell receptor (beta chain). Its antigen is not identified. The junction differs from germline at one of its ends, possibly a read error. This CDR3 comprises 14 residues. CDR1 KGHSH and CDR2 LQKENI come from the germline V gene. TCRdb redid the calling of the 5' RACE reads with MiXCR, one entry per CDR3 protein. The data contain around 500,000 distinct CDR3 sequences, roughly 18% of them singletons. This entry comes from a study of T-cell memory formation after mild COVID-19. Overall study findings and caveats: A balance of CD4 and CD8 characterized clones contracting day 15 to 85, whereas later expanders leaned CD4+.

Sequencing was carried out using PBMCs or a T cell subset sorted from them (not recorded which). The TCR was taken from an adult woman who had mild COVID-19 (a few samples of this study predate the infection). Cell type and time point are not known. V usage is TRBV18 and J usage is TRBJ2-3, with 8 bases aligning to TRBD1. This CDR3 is CDSSPVGTGDTQYF. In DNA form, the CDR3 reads TGTGACAGCTCACCCGTGGGGACAGGCGATACGCAGTATTTT.